This TCR beta chain comes out of a study of shared clonotypes between healthy human individuals. Generated by immunoSEQ multiplex PCR, the TCRdb table keeps only in-frame clones and is missing some. The sample yields a few hundred thousand clones, over 75% seen once. Points on this clone: What it recognizes is unknown.

The CDR3 loop spans 16 amino acids. Germline CDR1 SGDLS, CDR2 YYNGEE. The trim removed 0 bases at V and 6 bases at J, leaving 8 bases unmatched. Adults of Caucasian background living in Nashville, Tennessee made up all donors. General study points: The study generally estimated greater richness for naive than memory subsets. Non-shared clonotypes had lower generation probabilities than those shared by all four donors.

Input material: memory CD8+ T cells sorted from blood. Subset reported: CD45RO+ cells pooled with CCR7-negative TemRA cells. The TCR comes from a man in his late teens or twenties in good health. The chain has TRBV9 and TRBJ2-3; 9 nucleotides match TRBD2. The CDR3 spells CASSVGTSVFRDTQYF. The CDR3, as DNA: TGTGCCAGCAGCGTAGGGACTAGCGTGTTTCGGGATACGCAGTATTTT.